Listed below are T cell receptor beta chains from one sample, sequenced in a study of regulatory T cells in long-lasting Graves disease. TCRdb reprocessed the multiplex PCR reads via MiXCR and lists one record per CDR3 protein. The sample carries hundreds of thousands of distinct CDR3 sequences, 15% recorded once. The source material was peripheral blood mononuclear cells (PBMCs), sampled at new diagnosis, from a patient treated with antithyroid drugs. The receptors were gathered from a female donor with Graves disease. CDR3s include the opening cysteine and the closing phenylalanine or tryptophan. Clone size is stated in some rows and not others, as once, few, many or a class when expanded.

V gene	clone size	J gene	CDR3 protein
TRBV18	.	.	CASSPPTGGGQETQYF
TRBV7-9	many	TRBJ1-2	CASSPASRENYGYTF
TRBV15	many	TRBJ1-5	CATSRYPGQSNQPQHF
TRBV11-2	few	TRBJ2-4	CASSLDFGGRSKNIQYF
TRBV7-2	.	TRBJ1-6	CASSRNGGNSPLHF
TRBV25-1	many	TRBJ2-3	CASSERQLAGGHTDTQYF
TRBV18	few	TRBJ2-7	CASSFRDRDYEQYF
TRBV9	few	TRBJ1-2	CASSGTNPKTNYGYTF
TRBV15	many	TRBJ2-2	CATSRPRAGGTNTGELFF
TRBV2	many	TRBJ1-2	CASSEVTGGNYGYTF
TRBV9	many	TRBJ2-7	CASSAGGRDEQYF
TRBV29-1	few	TRBJ1-3	CSVSPGGSGNTIYF
TRBV28	many	TRBJ2-5	CASISGRQETQYF
TRBV29-1	many	TRBJ2-2	CALTAPNTGELFF
TRBV20-1	many	TRBJ1-1	CSARGGQANTEAFF
TRBV12-3/TRBV12-4	many	TRBJ1-5	CASSLRTGYQPQHF
TRBV9	.	TRBJ2-3	CASSVSVGTQYF
TRBV7-9	many	TRBJ2-3	CASSLVATSGPSTDTQYF
TRBV6-1	many	TRBJ1-5	CASRVGQPYSNQPQHF
TRBV7-2	many	TRBJ2-3	CASSPRLGDTQYF
TRBV20-1	.	TRBJ2-3	CSATPSNSGRASTDTQYF
TRBV6-2/TRBV6-3	few	TRBJ1-2	CASSEARQGAWGYTF
TRBV4-1	.	TRBJ2-2	CASSQERTGTANTGELFF
TRBV12-5	.	TRBJ2-7	CASGLSLPDGQYF
TRBV7-3	many	TRBJ1-1	CASSLTGGRMNTEAFF
TRBV3-1	.	TRBJ1-5	CACSSDMAGMAQHF
TRBV6-2/TRBV6-3	few	TRBJ1-4	CASSYSVLGQQGEASNEKLFF
TRBV4-1	.	TRBJ2-5	CASSPLTSGGVGETQYF
TRBV6-9	many	TRBJ1-2	CASSLQTVANYGYTF
TRBV4-1	many	TRBJ1-5	CASSQDNDSPHQPQHF
TRBV10-3	few	TRBJ1-6	CAIRGEGSSYNSPLHF
TRBV9	many	TRBJ1-1	CASTAGGWNTEAFF
TRBV20-1	many	TRBJ1-1	CSARRRVQAEAFF
TRBV27	many	TRBJ1-5	CASSMSQQPDQPQHF
TRBV6-5	few	TRBJ2-1	CASSYEGSSYNEQFF
TRBV20-1	many	TRBJ2-3	CSASDLAVFGDTQYF